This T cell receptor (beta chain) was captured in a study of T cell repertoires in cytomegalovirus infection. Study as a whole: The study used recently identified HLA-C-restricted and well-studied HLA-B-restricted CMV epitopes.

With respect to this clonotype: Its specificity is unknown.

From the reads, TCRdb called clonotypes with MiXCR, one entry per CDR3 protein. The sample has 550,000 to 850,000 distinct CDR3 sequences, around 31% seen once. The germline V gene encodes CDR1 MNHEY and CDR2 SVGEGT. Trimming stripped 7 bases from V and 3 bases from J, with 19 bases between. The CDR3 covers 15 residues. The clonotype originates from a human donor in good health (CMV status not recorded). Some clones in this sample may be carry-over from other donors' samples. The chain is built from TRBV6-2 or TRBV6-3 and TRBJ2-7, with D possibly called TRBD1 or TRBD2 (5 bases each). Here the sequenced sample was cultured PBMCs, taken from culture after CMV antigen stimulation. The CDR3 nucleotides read TGTGCCAGCACTCCGGGACGTTTTATGGTCTACGAGCAGTACTTC. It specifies CASTPGRFMVYEQYF.